The present T cell receptor (beta chain) was sequenced within a study of T cells in Graves' hyperthyroidism and ophthalmopathy. Study-wide background: Peripheral blood draws took place at initial diagnosis, ahead of any treatment. Study-wide findings and caveats: Ophthalmopathy cases were set apart from stable hyperthyroidism by a 13 V-J model.

First hyperthyroidism diagnosis is when the blood sample was obtained, before any ophthalmopathy symptoms. A 10 ml volume of fresh peripheral blood provided the PBMCs. There were TCR beta CDR3 regions amplified from RNA transcripts. Researchers ran a first-round RT-PCR on the TCR CDR3 using the HTBI primer set. TCRdb independently ran MiXCR on the multiplex PCR reads; one entry per CDR3 protein. The sample includes about 280,000 distinct CDR3 sequences, around 25% of them seen just once. With regard to this clonotype: Its target is unknown.

Material for sequencing was blood. This receptor was taken from a man in his forties with Graves' hyperthyroidism that later progressed to Graves' ophthalmopathy.

CDR3 amino acids: CASSLGAFRGLTGGNTEAFF. CDR3 nucleotides: TGTGCCAGCAGCTTAGGTGCGTTCCGCGGCCTGACAGGAGGGAACACTGAAGCTTTCTTT. The chain is built from TRBV11-3 and TRBJ1-1; D is possibly TRBD1 (6 bases). The length of the CDR3 is 20 residues. V was cut by 1 base and J by 1 base, with 25 bases left in between. The germline gives CDR1 SGHNT, CDR2 YENEEA.